These 9 T cell receptor beta chains originate from one sample sequenced in a study of shared clonotypes between healthy human individuals. Only in-frame clones appear in the TCRdb table, and some are missing; sequencing was by immunoSEQ multiplex PCR. The data contain 2 million to 2.5 million clones, 85% to 95% of them singletons. Sequencing was done on a sample of naive CD4+ T cells from PBMCs. Subset specified: CD45RA+ positively selected. The receptors come from a man aged 18-30 years in good health. Some clones in this sample may be carry-over from other donors' samples.

V usage is TRBV7-3 and J usage is TRBJ1-1; D not certain. The CDR3 length is 14 residues. The germline gives CDR1 SGHTA, CDR2 FQGTGA. V lost 4 bases and J 2 bases, leaving 11 bases between the germline ends. In DNA, the CDR3 is TGTGCCAGCAGCTCCGGGGTTATAAACACTGAAGCTTTCTTT. Its protein product is CASSSGVINTEAFF.

The chain joins TRBV5-1 to TRBJ2-1; TRBD2 matches 14 bases. V shed 5 bases, J shed 8 bases, and the junction held 3 bases outside the gene matches. Germline V gene data show CDR1 as SGHRS and CDR2 as YFSETQ. CDR3 length: 14 residues. The CDR3 loop is CASRGLAGVDEQFF. In DNA form, the CDR3 reads TGCGCCAGCAGGGGACTAGCGGGAGTGGATGAGCAGTTCTTC.

The J gene is TRBJ2-7, the V gene TRBV28; weak D call: TRBD2 (5 bases). The CDR3 is made up of 15 amino acids. Trimming took off 3 bases at V and 3 bases at J, with 15 bases between the two ends. Germline V gene data show CDR1 as MDHEN and CDR2 as SYDVKM. CDR3 residues: CASSFNRRAGYEQYF. CDR3 sequence (DNA): TGTGCCAGCAGTTTTAATAGGCGGGCGGGCTACGAGCAGTACTTC.

The chain is built from TRBV14 and TRBJ1-4, with D possibly TRBD1 on 5 matching bases. Trimming took 1 base from V and 8 from J, leaving 14 bases between them. The V gene's germline CDR1 is SGHDN and CDR2 FVKESK. The CDR3 covers 15 residues. The CDR3 protein is CASSQGHGSGEKLFF. In nucleotides, the CDR3 is TGTGCCAGCAGCCAAGGTCACGGGTCAGGGGAAAAACTGTTTTTT. Full variable domain (rest looked up from reference TRBV14 and TRBJ1-4): EAGVTQFPSHSVIEKGQTVTLRCDPISGHDNLYWYRRVMGKEIKFLLHFVKESKQDESGMPNNRFLAERTGGTYSTLKVQPAELEDSGVYFCASSQGHGSGEKLFFGSGTQLSVL.

The chain uses TRBV6-5 and TRBJ2-2; D tentatively reads TRBD1 or TRBD2 (6 bases each). Trimming pared 0 bases from V and 4 bases from J, leaving 12 bases between. CDR1 is MNHEY, CDR2 SVGAGI, per germline. This CDR3 region has 16 residues. The CDR3 DNA sequence: TGTGCCAGCAGTTACTCGAGGGGGGCGCCCACCGGGGAGCTGTTTTTT. Its protein product is CASSYSRGAPTGELFF.

The chain carries TRBV15 and TRBJ2-3; 8 nucleotides line up with TRBD1. The CDR3 is 18 amino acids. CDR1 and CDR2 (germline): LNHNV, YYDKDF (reference sequence). Trimming cost V 0 bases and J 5 bases; bases outside gene matches: 13. The CDR3 loop is CATSRDLGGQEDEDTQYF. The CDR3, as DNA: TGTGCCACCAGCAGAGATTTGGGGGGACAGGAGGATGAAGATACGCAGTATTTT.

This rearrangement joins TRBV28 to TRBJ1-5; D is perhaps TRBD1 (6 bases). The CDR3 has 16 amino acids. V lost 4 bases and J lost 0, with 13 bases in between. The germline CDR1 and CDR2 sequences are MDHEN and SYDVKM. The CDR3 protein is CASSSWGADSNQPQHF. The DNA for the CDR3 is TGTGCCAGCAGTTCGTGGGGGGCGGATAGCAATCAGCCCCAGCATTTT.

In regard to this clone: In the same sample, other DNA sequences code for this CDR3. The chain uses TRBV19 and TRBJ1-5; D is unresolved. The germline V and J ends were trimmed by 3 bases and 0 bases, with 6 bases remaining between them. Germline V gene lookup returns CDR1 LNHDA and CDR2 SQIVND (reference sequence). CDR3 length equals 14 residues. The CDR3 sequence: CASSMAVSNQPQHF. For the CDR3, the DNA is TGTGCCAGTAGTATGGCGGTTAGCAATCAGCCCCAGCATTTT.

V and J are TRBV6-1 and TRBJ2-2; D is unclear. CDR1 is MNHNS and CDR2 is SASEGT in the germline V gene. Trimming took off 7 bases at V and 0 bases at J, with 9 bases between the two ends. CDR3 length: 14 amino acids. For the CDR3, the DNA is TGTGCCAGCACGGCCGACCCGAACACCGGGGAGCTGTTTTTT. Its protein product is CASTADPNTGELFF.